What follows are 8 T cell receptor beta chains derived from one specimen sequenced in a study of early stage breast cancer tumors. Profiling relied on immunoSEQ multiplex PCR, and the TCRdb table lists in-frame clones only, not all of them. The table includes over 15,000 clones, around four fifths detected once. Sequenced material: blood. The receptors originated from a person aged 65 to 85 with breast cancer.

The rearrangement joins TRBV18 to TRBJ1-2; D ambiguous. The V end was cut by 3 bases, the J end by 5 bases, with 10 bases between. CDR1 and CDR2 (germline): KGHSH, LQKENI. This CDR3 spans 13 amino acids. The CDR3 DNA reads TGTGCCAGCTCACCGACCGAGGAGTATGGCTACACCTTC. This gives the protein CASSPTEEYGYTF.

The rearrangement uses TRBV7-9 and TRBJ2-3, with 12 bases lining up with TRBD2. J was trimmed by 6 bases and V by 2 bases; bases with no gene match: 6. CDR3 length equals 16 residues. CDR1 is SEHNR, CDR2 FQNEAQ, per germline (reference sequence). Here the CDR3 DNA reads TGTGCCAGCAGCTTACGGGCTAGCGGGGGGGCCGATACGCAGTATTTT. Its protein is CASSLRASGGADTQYF.

This rearrangement joins TRBV20-1 to TRBJ2-7, with D possibly TRBD2 on 7 matching bases. CDR1 and CDR2 from the germline V gene are DFQATT and SNEGSKA (reference sequence). V was trimmed by 6 bases and J by 3 bases, leaving 9 bases between them. This CDR3 contains 11 residues. CDR3 coding DNA: TGCAGTGCGAGGGGGGGCTACGAGCAGTACTTC. This gives the protein CSARGGYEQYF.

The chain has TRBV19 and TRBJ2-1; 10 bases agree with TRBD2. The CDR3 extends over 16 amino acids. V trimming: 0 bases; J trimming: 8 bases; junction bases outside the gene matches: 7. CDR1 is LNHDA and CDR2 is SQIVND in the germline V gene (reference sequence). The CDR3 spells CASSIDPAGGRYEQFF. For the CDR3, the DNA is TGTGCCAGTAGTATAGATCCAGCGGGGGGGCGCTATGAGCAGTTCTTC.

The V gene is TRBV27, the J gene TRBJ1-5, with 7 bases lining up with TRBD1. Germline V CDR1 and CDR2: MNHEY, SMNVEV (reference sequence). V gave up 6 bases and J gave up 5 bases; unmatched junction bases: 4. The CDR3 loop spans 13 amino acids. The CDR3 DNA sequence: TGTGCCAGCAGGCAGGGGGTAGATCAGCCCCAGCATTTT. Its translation is CASRQGVDQPQHF.

The V call is TRBV27, the J call TRBJ1-2; 7 bases match TRBD1. The J segment lost 9 bases and the V segment lost 1 base, leaving 14 bases of the junction unmatched. This CDR3 is built from 16 residues. The germline V gene encodes CDR1 MNHEY and CDR2 SMNVEV (reference sequence). This CDR3 reads CASSLLGQANRFSYTF. In nucleotides, the CDR3 is TGTGCCAGCAGTTTATTAGGACAGGCAAACCGCTTTAGCTACACCTTC.

This chain links TRBV27 with TRBJ1-6; no clear D gene. The germline V gene encodes CDR1 MNHEY and CDR2 SMNVEV (reference sequence). CDR3 length: 14 residues. V dropped 3 bases and J dropped 7 bases, with 10 bases sitting between them. CDR3: CASSLKQPNSPLHF. The CDR3 nucleotides are TGTGCCAGCAGTTTGAAACAGCCCAATTCACCCCTCCACTTT.

This clone came up a few times. The CDR3 region has the DNA TGTGCCAGCAGCCAAGGTGGACAGGCCTGGCACTATGGCTACACCTTC. It specifies CASSQGGQAWHYGYTF. This sequence joins TRBV4-2 and TRBJ1-2; the match to TRBD1 covers 7 bases. The trim removed 1 base at V and 3 bases at J, leaving 8 bases unmatched. The CDR3 contains 16 residues. Germline V gene data show CDR1 as LGHNA and CDR2 as YNFKEQ.